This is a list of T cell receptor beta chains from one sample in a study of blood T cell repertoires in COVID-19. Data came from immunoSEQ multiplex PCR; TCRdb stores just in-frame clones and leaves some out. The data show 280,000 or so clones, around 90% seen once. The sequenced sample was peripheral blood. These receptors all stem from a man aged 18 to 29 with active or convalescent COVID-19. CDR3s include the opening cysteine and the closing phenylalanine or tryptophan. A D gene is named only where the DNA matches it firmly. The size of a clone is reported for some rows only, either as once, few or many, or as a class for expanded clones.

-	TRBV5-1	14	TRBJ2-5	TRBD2	CASSTATSAETQYF	TGCGCCAGCAGCACCGCGACTAGCGCGGAGACCCAGTACTTC
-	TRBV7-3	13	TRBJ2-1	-	CASSLYRYNEQFF	TGTGCCAGCAGCTTATACAGATACAATGAGCAGTTCTTC
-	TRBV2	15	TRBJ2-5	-	CASSEASRYQETQYF	TGTGCCAGCAGTGAAGCGTCGCGTTACCAAGAGACCCAGTACTTC
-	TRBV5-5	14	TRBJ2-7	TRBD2	CASSREGTSYEQYF	TGTGCCAGCAGTAGGGAGGGGACTAGTTACGAGCAGTACTTC
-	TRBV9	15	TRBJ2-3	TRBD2	CASSAGGGLADTQYF	TGTGCCAGCAGCGCGGGCGGGGGGCTGGCAGATACGCAGTATTTT
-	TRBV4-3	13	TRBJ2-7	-	CASSQLRSYEQYF	TGCGCCAGCAGCCAACTGAGGTCCTACGAGCAGTACTTC
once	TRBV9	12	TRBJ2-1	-	CASSVNLYEQFF	TGTGCCAGCAGCGTGAACTTATATGAGCAGTTCTTC
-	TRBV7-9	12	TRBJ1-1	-	CASSSRDTEAFF	TGTGCCAGCAGCTCCCGGGACACTGAAGCTTTCTTT
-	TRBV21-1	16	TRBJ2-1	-	CASSNRTSGGDNEQFF	TGTGCCAGCAGCAATCGGACTAGCGGGGGGGACAATGAGCAGTTCTTC
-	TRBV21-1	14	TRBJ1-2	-	CASSRNREPYGYTF	TGTGCCAGCAGTCGCAACAGGGAACCCTATGGCTACACCTTC
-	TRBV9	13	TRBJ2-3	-	CASSAGTLDTQYF	TGTGCCAGCAGCGCCGGGACACTTGATACGCAGTATTTT
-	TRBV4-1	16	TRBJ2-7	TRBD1	CASSQDPDRAIYEQYF	TGCGCCAGCAGCCAAGACCCCGACAGGGCCATCTACGAGCAGTACTTC
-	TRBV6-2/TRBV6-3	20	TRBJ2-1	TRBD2	CASSYGSGGAPRSSYNEQFF	TGTGCCAGCAGTTACGGTAGCGGGGGGGCCCCAAGAAGCTCCTACAATGAGCAGTTCTTC
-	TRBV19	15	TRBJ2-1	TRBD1	CASSIRGQGPPKQFF	TGTGCCAGTAGTATACGGGGACAGGGGCCCCCGAAGCAGTTCTTC
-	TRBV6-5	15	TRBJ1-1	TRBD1	CASNKDRGRDTEAFF	TGTGCCAGCAACAAGGACAGGGGACGGGACACTGAAGCTTTCTTT
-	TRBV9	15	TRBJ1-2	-	CASSVEPTPVYGYTF	TGTGCCAGCAGCGTAGAACCGACACCAGTCTATGGCTACACCTTC
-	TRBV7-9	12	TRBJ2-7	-	CASSRLESEQYF	TGTGCCAGCAGCCGACTAGAAAGCGAGCAGTACTTC
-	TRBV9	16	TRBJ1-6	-	CASSVDGVGRHSPLHF	TGTGCCAGCAGCGTAGATGGTGTGGGCAGGCATTCACCCCTCCACTTT
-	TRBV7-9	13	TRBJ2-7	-	CASSLAGAGEQYF	TGTGCCAGCAGCTTAGCTGGGGCAGGCGAGCAGTACTTC
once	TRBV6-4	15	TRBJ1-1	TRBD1	CASSKSGQGSTEAFF	TGTGCCAGCAGCAAATCGGGACAGGGGTCCACTGAAGCTTTCTTT
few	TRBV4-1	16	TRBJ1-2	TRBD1	CASSQGQGATHYGYTF	TGCGCCAGCAGCCAAGGACAGGGGGCTACTCACTATGGCTACACCTTC
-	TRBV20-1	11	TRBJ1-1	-	CSAVPFSEAFF	TGCAGTGCTGTCCCGTTCTCTGAAGCTTTCTTT
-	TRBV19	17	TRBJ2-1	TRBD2	CASMGLAGGQKNNEQFF	TGTGCCAGTATGGGACTAGCGGGGGGGCAAAAAAACAATGAGCAGTTCTTC
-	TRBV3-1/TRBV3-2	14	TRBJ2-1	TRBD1	CASSPGTGGNEQFF	TGTGCCAGCAGCCCGGGGACAGGTGGGAATGAGCAGTTCTTC
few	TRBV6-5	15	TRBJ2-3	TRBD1	CASSYAQGAQDTQYF	TGTGCCAGCAGTTACGCACAGGGGGCACAAGATACGCAGTATTTT
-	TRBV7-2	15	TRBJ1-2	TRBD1	CASSFYWDSPRGYTF	TGTGCCAGCAGCTTCTACTGGGACAGTCCGCGAGGCTACACCTTC
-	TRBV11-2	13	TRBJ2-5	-	CASSLGTIETQYF	TGTGCCAGCAGTCTGGGCACCATAGAGACCCAGTACTTC
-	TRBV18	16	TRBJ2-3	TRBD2	CASSPPGLAGTDTQYF	TGTGCCAGCTCACCGCCGGGACTAGCGGGGACAGATACGCAGTATTTT
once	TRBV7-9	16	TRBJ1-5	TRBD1	CASSWGQGLSNQPQHF	TGTGCCAGCAGCTGGGGACAGGGGCTGAGCAATCAGCCCCAGCATTTT
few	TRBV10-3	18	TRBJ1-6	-	CAISDYPTGSKGGSPLHF	TGTGCCATCAGTGATTACCCGACAGGCTCTAAAGGAGGTTCACCCCTCCACTTT
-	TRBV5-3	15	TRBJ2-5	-	CARSRRTAYQETQYF	TGTGCCAGAAGCCGGAGGACAGCCTACCAAGAGACCCAGTACTTC
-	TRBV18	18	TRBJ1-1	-	CASSPRISVGQLNTEAFF	TGTGCCAGCTCACCAAGGATTTCGGTAGGACAGTTGAACACTGAAGCTTTCTTT
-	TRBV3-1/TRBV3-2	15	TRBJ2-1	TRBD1	CASSQGTGGYNEQFF	TGTGCCAGCAGCCAAGGGACAGGTGGATACAATGAGCAGTTCTTC
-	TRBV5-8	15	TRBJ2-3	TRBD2	CASSWGRERTDTQYF	TGTGCCAGCAGCTGGGGGAGGGAACGCACAGATACGCAGTATTTT
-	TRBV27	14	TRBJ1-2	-	CASSLGGLGYGYTF	TGTGCCAGCAGTTTGGGGGGGCTCGGCTATGGCTACACCTTC
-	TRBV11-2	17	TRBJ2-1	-	CASSLVRGRGRDNEQFF	TGTGCCAGCAGCTTAGTAAGGGGGAGAGGCAGAGACAATGAGCAGTTCTTC
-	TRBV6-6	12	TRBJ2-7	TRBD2	CASSPTSNEQYF	TGTGCCAGCAGTCCGACTAGCAACGAGCAGTACTTC
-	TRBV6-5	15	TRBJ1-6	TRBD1	CASSKLTSDRGKEDF	TGTGCCAGCAGTAAGCTAACGTCGGACAGGGGGAAGGAGGACTTT
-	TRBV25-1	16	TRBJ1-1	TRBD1	CASSQTKTGGSTEAFF	TGTGCCAGCAGTCAAACTAAAACAGGGGGCAGTACTGAAGCTTTCTTT
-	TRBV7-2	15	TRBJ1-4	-	CASSLAGGGNEKLFF	TGTGCCAGCAGCTTAGCGGGAGGGGGGAATGAAAAACTGTTTTTT
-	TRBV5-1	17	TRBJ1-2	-	CASSLGIQGGLGYGYTF	TGCGCCAGCAGCTTGGGGATTCAGGGAGGATTGGGCTATGGCTACACCTTC
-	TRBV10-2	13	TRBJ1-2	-	CASSPGTLYGYTF	TGCGCCAGCAGTCCCGGGACACTCTATGGCTACACCTTC
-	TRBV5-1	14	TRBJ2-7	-	CASSLDRVGYEQYF	TGCGCCAGCAGCTTGGACAGGGTCGGCTACGAGCAGTACTTC
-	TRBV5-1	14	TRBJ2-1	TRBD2	CATGIAGGNNEQFF	TGCGCCACCGGCATAGCGGGGGGAAACAATGAGCAGTTCTTC
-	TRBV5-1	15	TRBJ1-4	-	CASSIGTEVYEKLFF	TGCGCCAGCAGCATCGGGACTGAGGTGTATGAAAAACTGTTTTTT
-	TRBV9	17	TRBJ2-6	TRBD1	CASSHGTGVTGANVLTF	TGTGCCAGCAGTCACGGGACAGGGGTGACTGGGGCCAACGTCCTGACTTTC
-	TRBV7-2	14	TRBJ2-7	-	CASSLAGALYEQYF	TGTGCCAGCAGCTTAGCGGGGGCACTCTACGAGCAGTACTTC
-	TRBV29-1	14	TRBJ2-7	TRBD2	CSVGLAGGLSEQYF	TGCAGCGTGGGACTAGCGGGGGGGCTAAGCGAGCAGTACTTC
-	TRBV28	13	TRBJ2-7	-	CASSFRGVHEQYF	TGTGCCAGCAGTTTCAGGGGGGTCCACGAGCAGTACTTC
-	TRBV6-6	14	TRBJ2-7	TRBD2	CASHDGGRPYEQYF	TGTGCCAGCCATGACGGGGGGAGGCCCTACGAGCAGTACTTC
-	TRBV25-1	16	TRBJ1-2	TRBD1	CASSEWGQGVNYGYTF	TGTGCCAGCAGTGAATGGGGCCAGGGGGTTAACTATGGCTACACCTTC
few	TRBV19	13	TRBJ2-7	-	CASRGGNSYEQYF	TGTGCCAGCCGCGGAGGGAACTCCTACGAGCAGTACTTC
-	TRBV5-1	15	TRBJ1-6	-	CASSLTGDPYSPLHF	TGCGCCAGCAGCCTGACAGGAGATCCGTATTCACCCCTCCACTTT
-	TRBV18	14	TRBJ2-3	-	CASSQGSGTDTQYF	TGTGCCAGCTCGCAGGGCTCAGGGACAGATACGCAGTATTTT
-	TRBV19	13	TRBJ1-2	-	CASSMVRGYGYTF	TGTGCCAGTAGTATGGTCCGGGGCTATGGCTACACCTTC
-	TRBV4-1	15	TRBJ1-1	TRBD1	CASSRPDRENTEAFF	TGCGCCAGCAGCCGGCCGGACAGGGAGAACACTGAAGCTTTCTTT
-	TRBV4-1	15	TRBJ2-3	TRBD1	CASSLSTGSTDTQYF	TGCGCCAGCAGCCTCTCGACAGGGAGCACAGATACGCAGTATTTT
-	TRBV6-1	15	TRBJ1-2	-	CASSEIGARGHGYTF	TGTGCCAGCAGTGAGATTGGGGCGCGGGGCCATGGCTACACCTTC
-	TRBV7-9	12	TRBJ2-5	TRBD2	CASAGGEETQYF	TGTGCTTCAGCGGGGGGTGAAGAGACCCAGTACTTC